This TCR beta chain came from a study of cytomegalovirus exposure and HLA in healthy donors. Study results and caveats: In a later analysis, DRB1 alleles had the most associated TCRs; HLA-C alleles the fewest. The study found most TCR sequences rare, yet found some public TCRs in many donors. The number of N-insertions in an Asian-associated ancestry cluster was reportedly below the roughly 620-donor mean in a later analysis.

With regard to this clone: Its antigen remains unidentified.

V was cut by 4 bases and J by 4 bases, with 16 bases left in between. This CDR3 is 15 amino acids long. Germline V gene data show CDR1 as SGHTA and CDR2 as FQGNSA. PCR involved 60 Vbeta and 13 Jbeta primers. Some clones are missing from TCRdb's copy, which holds only in-frame ones; the method was immunoSEQ multiplex PCR. The table shows roughly 100,000 clones, with around 73% occurring only once. The clonotype comes from a man aged 25 to 40 in good health and CMV-seronegative. The source material was PBMCs. The V call is TRBV7-2, the J call TRBJ2-5, with a tentative D call TRBD1 (6 bases). In nucleotides, the CDR3 is TGTGCCAGCAGCTCAGCTTCAGGGGTTCGAGAGACCCAGTACTTC. Its protein product is CASSSASGVRETQYF.